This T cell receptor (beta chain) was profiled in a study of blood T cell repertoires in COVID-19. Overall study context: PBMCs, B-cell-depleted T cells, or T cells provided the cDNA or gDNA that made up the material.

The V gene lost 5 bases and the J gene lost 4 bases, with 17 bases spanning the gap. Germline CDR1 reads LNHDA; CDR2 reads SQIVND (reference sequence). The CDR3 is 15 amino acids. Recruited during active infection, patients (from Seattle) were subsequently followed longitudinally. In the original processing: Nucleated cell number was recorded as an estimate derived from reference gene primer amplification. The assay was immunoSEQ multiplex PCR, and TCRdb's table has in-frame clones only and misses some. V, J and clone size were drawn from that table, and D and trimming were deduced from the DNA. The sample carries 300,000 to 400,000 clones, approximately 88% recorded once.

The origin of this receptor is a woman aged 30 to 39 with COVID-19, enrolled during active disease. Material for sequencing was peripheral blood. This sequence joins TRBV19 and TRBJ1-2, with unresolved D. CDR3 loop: CASSDETQTSYGYTF. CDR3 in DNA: TGTGCCAGTAGTGACGAGACTCAGACTTCCTATGGCTACACCTTC.